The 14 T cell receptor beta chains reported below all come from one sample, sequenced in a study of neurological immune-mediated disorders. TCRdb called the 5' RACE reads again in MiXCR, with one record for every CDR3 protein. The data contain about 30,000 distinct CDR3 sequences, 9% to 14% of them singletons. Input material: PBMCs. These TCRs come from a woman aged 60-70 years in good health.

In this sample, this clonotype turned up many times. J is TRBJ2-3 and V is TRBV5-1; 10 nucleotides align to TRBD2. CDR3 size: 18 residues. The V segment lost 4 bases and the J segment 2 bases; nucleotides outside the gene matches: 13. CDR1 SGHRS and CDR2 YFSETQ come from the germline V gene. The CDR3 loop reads CASSLGGRAGGITDTQYF. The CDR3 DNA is TGCGCCAGCAGCCTCGGAGGGAGAGCGGGGGGGATCACAGATACGCAGTATTTT.

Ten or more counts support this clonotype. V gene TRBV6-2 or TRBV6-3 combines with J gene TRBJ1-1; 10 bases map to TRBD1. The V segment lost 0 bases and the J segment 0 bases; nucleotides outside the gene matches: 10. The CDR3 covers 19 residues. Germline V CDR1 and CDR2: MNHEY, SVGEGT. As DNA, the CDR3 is TGTGCCAGCAGTTACTCCCGGCGGACAGGGGGTTGGATGAACACTGAAGCTTTCTTT. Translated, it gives CASSYSRRTGGWMNTEAFF.

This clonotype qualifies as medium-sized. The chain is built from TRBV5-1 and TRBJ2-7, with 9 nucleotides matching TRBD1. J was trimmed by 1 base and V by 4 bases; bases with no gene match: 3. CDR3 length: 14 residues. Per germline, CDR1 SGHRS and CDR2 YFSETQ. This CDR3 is CASSPGTGSYEQYF. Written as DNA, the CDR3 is TGCGCCAGCAGCCCCGGGACAGGGTCCTACGAGCAGTACTTC.

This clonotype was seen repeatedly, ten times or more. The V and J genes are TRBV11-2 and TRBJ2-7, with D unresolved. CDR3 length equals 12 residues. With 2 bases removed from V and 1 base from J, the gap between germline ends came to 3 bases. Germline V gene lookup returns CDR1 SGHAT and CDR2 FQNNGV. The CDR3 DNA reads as TGTGCCAGCAGCTTATGGTCCTACGAGCAGTACTTC. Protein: CASSLWSYEQYF. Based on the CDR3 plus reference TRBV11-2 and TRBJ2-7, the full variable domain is EAGVAQSPRYKIIEKRQSVAFWCNPISGHATLYWYQQILGQGPKLLIQFQNNGVVDDSQLPKDRFSAERLKGVDSTLKIQPAKLEDSAVYLCASSLWSYEQYFGPGTRLTVT.

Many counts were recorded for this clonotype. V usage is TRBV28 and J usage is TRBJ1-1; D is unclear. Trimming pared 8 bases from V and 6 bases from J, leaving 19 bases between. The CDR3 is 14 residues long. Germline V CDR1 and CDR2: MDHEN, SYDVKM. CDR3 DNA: TGTGCCAGCCCCCCCGGCACTTTCATGTCTGAAGCTTTCTTT. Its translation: CASPPGTFMSEAFF.

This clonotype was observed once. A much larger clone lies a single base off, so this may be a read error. The CDR3 bases are TGTGCCAGCAGCGTGGACAGGGGGGCACAAGAGACCCGGTACTTC. Translated, it gives CASSVDRGAQETRYF. The chain employs TRBV9 and TRBJ2-5; 10 bases are shared with TRBD1. The CDR3 runs to 15 residues. Per the germline V gene, CDR1 is SGDLS and CDR2 is YYNGEE.

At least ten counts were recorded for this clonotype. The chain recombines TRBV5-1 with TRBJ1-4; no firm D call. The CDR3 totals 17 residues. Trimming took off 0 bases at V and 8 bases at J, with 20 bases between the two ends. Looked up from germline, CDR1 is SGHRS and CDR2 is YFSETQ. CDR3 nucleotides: TGCGCCAGCAGCTTGGCAATTGGGTCCTCTCGGGAGGAAAAACTGTTTTTT. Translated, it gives CASSLAIGSSREEKLFF.

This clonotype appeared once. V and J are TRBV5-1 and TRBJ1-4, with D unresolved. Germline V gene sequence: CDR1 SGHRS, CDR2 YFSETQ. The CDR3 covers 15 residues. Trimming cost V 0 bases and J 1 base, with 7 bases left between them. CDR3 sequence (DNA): TGCGCCAGCAGCTTGGCCTGGGGAACTAATGAAAAACTGTTTTTT. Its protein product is CASSLAWGTNEKLFF. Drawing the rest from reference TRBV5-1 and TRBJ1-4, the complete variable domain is KAGVTQTPRYLIKTRGQQVTLSCSPISGHRSVSWYQQTPGQGLQFLFEYFSETQRNKGNFPGRFSGRQFSNSRSEMNVSTLELGDSALYLCASSLAWGTNEKLFFGSGTQLSVL.

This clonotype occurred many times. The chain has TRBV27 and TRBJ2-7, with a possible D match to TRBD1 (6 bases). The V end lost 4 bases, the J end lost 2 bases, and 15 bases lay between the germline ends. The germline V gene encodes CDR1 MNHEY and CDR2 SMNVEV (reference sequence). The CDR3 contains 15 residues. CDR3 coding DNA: TGTGCCAGCAGTTCTTACAGGGTAGGGACCTACGAGCAGTACTTC. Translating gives CASSSYRVGTYEQYF.

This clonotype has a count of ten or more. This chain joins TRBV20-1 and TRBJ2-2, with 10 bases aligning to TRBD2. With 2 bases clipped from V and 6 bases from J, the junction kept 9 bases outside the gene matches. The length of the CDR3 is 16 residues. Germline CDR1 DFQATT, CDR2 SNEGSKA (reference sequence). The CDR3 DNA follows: TGCAGTGCTAGAAGGAGCTCAGCGGGGGGGCCCGGGGAGCTGTTTTTT. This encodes CSARRSSAGGPGELFF.

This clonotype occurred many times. CDR3 sequence reads: CASSFYRGQNQPQHF. The CDR3 DNA reads TGTGCCAGCAGCTTCTACAGGGGGCAAAATCAGCCCCAGCATTTT. The rearrangement links TRBV7-2 to TRBJ1-5; 9 bases match TRBD1. Germline CDR1 is SGHTA and CDR2 is FQGNSA. Trimming at V came to 3 bases and at J to 4 bases, leaving 4 bases not matched to a gene. This CDR3 contains 15 residues.

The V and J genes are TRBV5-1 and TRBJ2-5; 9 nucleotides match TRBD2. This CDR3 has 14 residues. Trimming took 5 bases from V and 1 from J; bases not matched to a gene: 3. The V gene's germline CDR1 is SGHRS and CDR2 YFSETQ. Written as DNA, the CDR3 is TGCGCCAGCAGGGTAGCGGGGGCCCAAGAGACCCAGTACTTC. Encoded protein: CASRVAGAQETQYF.

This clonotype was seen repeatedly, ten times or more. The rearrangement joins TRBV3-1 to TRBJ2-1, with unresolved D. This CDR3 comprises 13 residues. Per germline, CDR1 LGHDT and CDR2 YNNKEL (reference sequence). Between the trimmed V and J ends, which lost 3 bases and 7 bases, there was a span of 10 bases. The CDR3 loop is CASSQTLWNEQFF. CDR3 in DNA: TGTGCCAGCAGCCAGACTCTCTGGAATGAGCAGTTCTTC.

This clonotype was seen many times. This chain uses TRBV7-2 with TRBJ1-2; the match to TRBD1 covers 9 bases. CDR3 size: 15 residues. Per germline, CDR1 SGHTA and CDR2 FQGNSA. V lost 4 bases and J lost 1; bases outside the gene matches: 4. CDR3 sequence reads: CASSSTGGHNYGYTF. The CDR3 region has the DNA TGTGCCAGCAGCTCTACAGGGGGCCATAACTATGGCTACACCTTC. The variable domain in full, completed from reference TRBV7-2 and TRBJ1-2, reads GAGVSQSPSNKVTEKGKDVELRCDPISGHTALYWYRQSLGQGLEFLIYFQGNSAPDKSGLPSDRFSAERTGGSVSTLTIQRTQQEDSAVYLCASSSTGGHNYGYTFGSGTRLTVV.